A selection of T cell receptor beta chains follows, all from one sample in a study of shared clonotypes between healthy human individuals. Profiling relied on immunoSEQ multiplex PCR, and the TCRdb table lists in-frame clones only, not all of them. The sample lists some 2.4 million clones; approximately 94% were seen once. Sequencing input: naive CD4+ T cells from PBMCs. The origin of the receptors is a man aged 18 to 30 in good health. Some clones in this sample may be carry-over from other donors' samples. Each CDR3 is given with its conserved first and last residue. A D gene is named only where the DNA matches it firmly. Size values are once, few and many counts, or a class for expanded clones, and some rows have none.

NA,TRBD1,TRBJ2-7,TRBV7-9,TGTGCCAGCAGCTTAGCGAGGGGGCAGTCCTACGAGCAGTACTTC,CASSLARGQSYEQYF
NA,NA,TRBJ1-5,TRBV19,TGTGCCAGTAGTAGCTCAGGTTGGAGCAATCAGCCCCAGCATTTT,CASSSSGWSNQPQHF
once,NA,TRBJ2-5,TRBV28,TGTGCCAGCAGTTTTGCAGAGGGGGAGACCCAGTACTTC,CASSFAEGETQYF
NA,TRBD1,TRBJ1-5,TRBV19,TGTGCCAGTAGCAGGGGGAGCCAGCCCCAGCATTTT,CASSRGSQPQHF
NA,NA,TRBJ1-5,TRBV19,TGTGCCAGTAGTATTGTTATTTATAGCAATCAGCCCCAGCATTTT,CASSIVIYSNQPQHF
NA,NA,TRBJ2-7,TRBV4-3,TGCGCCAGCAGCCAAGAGCCGGGGCAGTACGAGCAGTACTTC,CASSQEPGQYEQYF
NA,TRBD2,TRBJ2-7,TRBV2,TGTGCCAGCAGTGGACAGCGGGAGGGCCGACGTAACGAGCAGTACTTC,CASSGQREGRRNEQYF
NA,NA,TRBJ2-7,TRBV2,TGTGCCAGCAGTTTCTCGAGGATCGACGAGCAGTACTTC,CASSFSRIDEQYF
NA,NA,TRBJ2-5,TRBV5-1,TGCGCCAGCAGCTTGGCTGACCACAAGAGAACCCAGTACTTC,CASSLADHKRTQYF
NA,NA,TRBJ2-5,TRBV7-3,TGTGCCAGCAGCGTAGTGAGGGGAGAGACCCAGTACTTC,CASSVVRGETQYF
NA,TRBD2,TRBJ2-1,TRBV27,TGTGCCAGCAGTCCCAGCCCACTAGCGGGAGGGCCTAGAAACAATGAGCAGTTCTTC,CASSPSPLAGGPRNNEQFF
NA,NA,TRBJ2-2,TRBV20-1,TGCAGTGCTATGTCCGGGGAGCTGTTTTTT,CSAMSGELFF
once,TRBD2,TRBJ2-3,TRBV25-1,TGTGCCAGCAGGGGACTAGCGGGAGGGCCCGTGAATACGCAGTATTTT,CASRGLAGGPVNTQYF
NA,TRBD1,TRBJ1-3,TRBV7-9,TGTGCCAGCAGCGCGCCGGGACAGGGGACTGCTGGAAACACCATATATTTT,CASSAPGQGTAGNTIYF
NA,TRBD1,TRBJ1-2,TRBV5-4,TGTGCCAGCAGCTTGGCCACAGGGGCCGGTAACTATGGCTACACCTTC,CASSLATGAGNYGYTF
NA,NA,TRBJ2-1,TRBV21-1,TGTGCCCGCGGGGGACAGGGGTCCTACAATGAGCAGTTCTTC,CARGGQGSYNEQFF
NA,TRBD1,TRBJ2-2,TRBV5-1,TGCGCCAGCAGCTTGGGACAGGGAGTCACCGGGGAGCTGTTTTTT,CASSLGQGVTGELFF
NA,TRBD1,TRBJ2-5,TRBV14,TGTGCCAGCAGCTCAACCCTCAGGGGGTGGCAAGAGACCCAGTACTTC,CASSSTLRGWQETQYF
NA,NA,TRBJ2-7,TRBV11-2,TGTGCCAGCAGCCTCGGGACCGCTACGAACGAGCAGTACTTC,CASSLGTATNEQYF
once,TRBD1,TRBJ2-7,TRBV5-1,TGCGCCAGCAGCTGGAGACCCGGGACAGGACCCTACGAGCAGTACTTC,CASSWRPGTGPYEQYF
NA,TRBD1,TRBJ2-7,TRBV6-1,TGTGCCAGTTTACCGGGACAGAACTACGAGCAGTACTTC,CASLPGQNYEQYF
NA,TRBD1,TRBJ1-4,TRBV19,TGTGCCAGTAGCCCCGGGACAGTGAATGAAAAACTGTTTTTT,CASSPGTVNEKLFF
NA,NA,TRBJ1-3,TRBV11-2,TGTGCCAGCAGCTTAGTTTCACTCGGAAACACCATATATTTT,CASSLVSLGNTIYF
NA,TRBD1,TRBJ1-3,TRBV7-2,TGTGCCAGCGACGTGACAGGGGGCGGTGGAAACACCATATATTTT,CASDVTGGGGNTIYF
NA,NA,TRBJ2-1,TRBV18,TGTGCCAGCTCACCAGTATTGCGCAATGAGCAGTTCTTC,CASSPVLRNEQFF
NA,TRBD1,TRBJ2-2,TRBV7-2,TGTGCCAGCAGCTTAGCCCTCGGACAGGGTAACACCGGGGAGCTGTTTTTT,CASSLALGQGNTGELFF
NA,TRBD2,TRBJ2-5,TRBV27,TGTGCCAGCAGTTTATCGGCGGGAGGGCCCGGGGAGACCCAGTACTTC,CASSLSAGGPGETQYF
NA,TRBD2,TRBJ2-2,TRBV11-2,TGTGCCAGCAGCTCTCTAGCGGGAGGAAGGACCGGGGAGCTGTTTTTT,CASSSLAGGRTGELFF
NA,NA,TRBJ2-7,TRBV6-5,TGTGCCAGCATGGACTACTACGAGCAGTACTTC,CASMDYYEQYF
NA,NA,TRBJ2-3,TRBV2,TGTGCCAGCAGTGAAGGTCGTAAGGACTTTTCGGGAGATACGCAGTATTTT,CASSEGRKDFSGDTQYF
NA,TRBD2,TRBJ2-3,TRBV2,TGTGCCACGAAGCGGGAGGGCCAGTCAGATACGCAGTATTTT,CATKREGQSDTQYF
once,TRBD1,TRBJ2-7,TRBV7-3,TGTGCCAGCAGCCAAGGGGACAGGGCAGAGCAGTACTTC,CASSQGDRAEQYF
once,NA,TRBJ2-7,TRBV19,TGTGCCAGTAGAGGTTTGGGGGAGCAGTACTTC,CASRGLGEQYF
NA,NA,TRBJ1-6,TRBV19,TGTGCCAGTAAGGGGGAGGGTAATTCACCCCTCCACTTT,CASKGEGNSPLHF
once,NA,TRBJ1-2,TRBV11-2,TGTGCCAGCAGCTCGGAGGGGGTGTTATATGGCTACACCTTC,CASSSEGVLYGYTF
once,NA,TRBJ2-3,TRBV28,TGTGCCAGCAGTTTGGCGCGGGATGTAGATACGCAGTATTTT,CASSLARDVDTQYF
NA,TRBD1,TRBJ1-2,TRBV18,TGTGCCAGCTCACCATCGGGACAGGGAAGCGGCTACACCTTC,CASSPSGQGSGYTF
NA,NA,TRBJ2-1,TRBV1,TGCACCAGCAGTCGGACTAGCGGAAATAATGAGCAGTTCTTC,CTSSRTSGNNEQFF
once,NA,TRBJ2-2,TRBV5-1,TGCGCCAGCAGCCCGCCCCCAGGGAACACCGGGGAGCTGTTTTTT,CASSPPPGNTGELFF
once,TRBD2,TRBJ2-3,TRBV5-1,TGCGCCAGCAGCTCCATGCAGCCGGGAGGGATGTCAGATACGCAGTATTTT,CASSSMQPGGMSDTQYF
NA,TRBD2,TRBJ2-1,TRBV7-2,TGTGCCAGCAGCCCCGGTCTAGCGGTCTCCTACAATGAGCAGTTCTTC,CASSPGLAVSYNEQFF
NA,NA,TRBJ2-3,TRBV5-1,TGCGCCAGCAGCTTAGCTACTCGAGCGGATACGCAGTATTTT,CASSLATRADTQYF
NA,NA,TRBJ1-3,TRBV9,TGTGCCAGCAGCGTAGAGGAGACATGGCCCTGGGGGAGAAACACCATATATTTT,CASSVEETWPWGRNTIYF
NA,NA,TRBJ1-1,TRBV6-5,TGTGCCAGCAGTTACAGGGTCACTGAAGCTTTCTTT,CASSYRVTEAFF
NA,NA,TRBJ1-2,TRBV28,TGTGCCAGCAGCTATGGGATGACATCCCGGAGGGGCTACACCTTC,CASSYGMTSRRGYTF
NA,TRBD2,TRBJ2-7,TRBV5-1,TGCGCCAGCAGCCTGGTTACTAGCGGTACCTACGAGCAGTACTTC,CASSLVTSGTYEQYF
NA,NA,TRBJ2-1,TRBV28,TGTGCCAGCAGTTTATGGGGAAACTCCTACAATGAGCAGTTCTTC,CASSLWGNSYNEQFF
NA,TRBD2,TRBJ2-7,TRBV27,TGTGCCAGCAGTCCTCAATTAGCGGGAGGGCCCTACGAGCAGTACTTC,CASSPQLAGGPYEQYF
once,TRBD2,TRBJ2-1,TRBV11-2,TGTGCCAGCAGGTTAGCGGGAGCGGTTGAGCAGTTCTTC,CASRLAGAVEQFF
NA,TRBD1,TRBJ2-7,TRBV5-4,TGTGCCAGCAGCTTGGTAGCGACAGGGACCTACGAGCAGTACTTC,CASSLVATGTYEQYF
NA,NA,TRBJ1-5,TRBV30,TGTGCCTGGAGTGGGACGGCCCATCAGCCCCAGCATTTT,CAWSGTAHQPQHF
NA,NA,TRBJ2-7,TRBV25-1,TGTGCCAGCAGTGAACCGAACAAACCATCCTACGAGCAGTACTTC,CASSEPNKPSYEQYF
NA,TRBD2,TRBJ2-1,TRBV14,TGTGCCAGCAGCCAAGACCCACTAGCGGGAATCAATGAGCAGTTCTTC,CASSQDPLAGINEQFF